This TCR beta chain was profiled in a study of CD8 T cells in ankylosing spondylitis. TCRdb re-called the 5' RACE reads through MiXCR, storing one row per CDR3 protein. The repertoire holds approximately 250,000 distinct CDR3 sequences, with roughly 32% as singletons. To note about this clonotype: The antigen is unknown. Mismatch with germline at one junction end may stem from a read error.

Findings and limits, study-wide: Ankylosing spondylitis blood appeared to be characterized by a TCR beta motif of eight highly homologous variants. Clones linked to disease, bearing a CD8+ phenotype, were relatively rare in peripheral blood.

Looked up from germline, CDR1 is DFQATT and CDR2 is SNEGSKA (reference sequence). There are 17 residues in the CDR3. The clonotype was recovered from a male donor with ankylosing spondylitis or in good health (not recorded which). The sample comprised blood, either unsorted or a sorted T cell fraction (not recorded which). The chain links TRBV20-1 to TRBJ1-6; weak D call: TRBD1 (5 bases). This CDR3 is CCARDHQGSSYNSPLHF. The CDR3 DNA reads as TGCTGTGCTAGAGATCATCAGGGTAGCTCCTATAATTCACCCCTCCACTTT.